The source of this T cell receptor beta chain is a study of a mutant IDH1 vaccine in newly diagnosed glioma. Background on the study: Vaccine dosing followed radiotherapy by 4-6 weeks, or accompanied temozolomide cycles. Averaging around 42 years of age, treated patients were roughly 60% male and approximately 40% female.

Time point noted: week 23, last vaccination. With topical imiquimod, each dose of the vaccine consisted of 300 ug of mutant IDH1 20-mer peptide. Measured with immunoSEQ multiplex PCR; TCRdb has only the in-frame clones, and not every one. Among just over 80,000 clones listed, 65% to 90% were seen once. On this clone: No antigen is known for it.

Sequences were derived from PBMCs, sampled from a glioma patient whose treatment included an IDH1 peptide vaccine. This receptor was obtained from a young man with glioma. Some clones in this sample may be carry-over from other donors' samples.

In DNA form, the CDR3 reads TGTGCCAGCAGCTTACAGGGCTACGAGCAGTACTTC. This gives the protein CASSLQGYEQYF. The rearrangement links TRBV5-6 to TRBJ2-7; perhaps TRBD1 as D (6 bases). The germline V gene encodes CDR1 SGHDT and CDR2 YYEEEE. The CDR3 runs 12 residues. Trimming shortened V by 2 bases and J by 3 bases, and 6 bases separated the two germline ends.